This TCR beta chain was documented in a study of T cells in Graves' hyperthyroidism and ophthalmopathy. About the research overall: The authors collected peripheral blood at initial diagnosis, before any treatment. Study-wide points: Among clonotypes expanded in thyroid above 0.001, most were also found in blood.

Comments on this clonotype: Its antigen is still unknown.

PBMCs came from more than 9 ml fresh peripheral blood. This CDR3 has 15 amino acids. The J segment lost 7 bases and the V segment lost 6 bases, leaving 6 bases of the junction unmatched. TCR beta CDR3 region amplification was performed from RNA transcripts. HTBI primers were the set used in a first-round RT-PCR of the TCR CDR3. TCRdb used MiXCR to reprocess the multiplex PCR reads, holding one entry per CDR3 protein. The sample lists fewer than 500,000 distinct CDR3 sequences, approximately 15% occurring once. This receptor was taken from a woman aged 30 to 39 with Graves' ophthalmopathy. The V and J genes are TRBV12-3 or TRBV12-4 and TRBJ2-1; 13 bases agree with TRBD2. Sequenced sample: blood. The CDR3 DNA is TGTGCCAGCAGCCAACCGGGACTAGCGGGAAATGAGCAGTTCTTC. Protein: CASSQPGLAGNEQFF.